This T cell receptor (beta chain) comes out of a study of identical twins. Template switching created a universal primer site, and the cDNA included unique molecular identifiers. MiXCR, applied by TCRdb to the 5' RACE reads, yields one record per CDR3 protein. The repertoire has approximately 500,000 distinct CDR3 sequences, more than 20% of them found once; the top ten carry over 2.5%. This clonotype occurred a few times. The target antigen is unknown. Germline V lookup: CDR1 SGHTA, CDR2 FQGTGA. The CDR3 sequence is 13 residues long. Trimming left V 2 bases short and J 3 bases short, with 7 bases between. Study-level results: The presence of invariant MAIT and iNKT cells could partly confound analyses of zero-insertion sequences.

The data also belong to a second study, concerning T cells expressing NK-cell markers.

The sequence came from a woman between 18 and 29 years old in good health. The chain links TRBV7-3 to TRBJ1-1; D gene unclear. Sample: CD4+ T cells sorted from blood. The CDR3 region is CASSLRLDTEAFF. CDR3 bases: TGTGCCAGCAGCTTACGACTTGACACTGAAGCTTTCTTT.